This TCR beta chain was recovered during a study of control samples from healthy donors and cancer patients. Using immunoSEQ multiplex PCR, the repertoire was profiled, and TCRdb retains in-frame clones only, with some absent. The data show some 95,000 clones, 70% to 80% seen once. The CDR3 extends over 17 amino acids. Trimming stripped 7 bases from V and 5 bases from J, with 23 bases between. Germline lookup yields CDR1 MNHNY and CDR2 SVGAGI (reference sequence). This receptor was taken from a woman in her 30s in good health. The J gene is TRBJ2-2, the V gene TRBV6-6, with D perhaps TRBD1 (6 bases). Material for sequencing was blood. The CDR3 here is CASTRVFSGQSTGELFF. The DNA of the CDR3 is TGTGCCAGCACTCGGGTGTTCTCGGGACAATCAACCGGGGAGCTGTTTTTT.